This T cell receptor (beta chain) was documented in a study of blood T cell repertoires in COVID-19 (TCRdb year 2020). At the level of the whole study: The collaborator samples originated in the United States, Italy and Spain and spanned the acute and convalescent phases of COVID-19. The prospective study material was composed of cDNA or gDNA derived from T cells, B-cell-depleted T cells, or PBMCs. The dataset comprised deeply sampled blood TCRbeta repertoires from subjects exposed to, actively infected with, or recovered from COVID-19. The repertoires were released in a freely available public database intended as a resource for research on the immune response to SARS-CoV-2. The samples were drawn from two sources: the first 160 participants of the ongoing ImmuneRACE study, and 950 to 1,500 subjects contributed by 6 global collaborators. Nearly every sample came with metadata listing a de-identified subject ID, COVID-19 status, age in years and sex. Where available, HLA class I and class II types were taken from metadata supplied by the sample provider and were not determined by assay-based typing. Beyond this particular receptor, the publication reports: How much clinical and demographic metadata was included differed by source and by participant, and the metadata was provided uncurated.

The immunoSEQ Assay, a bias-controlled multiplex PCR, was used to amplify TCRbeta CDR3 regions from genomic DNA. The paper's data handling went like this. The number of nucleated cells in each sample was estimated from the amplification of reference gene primers within the assay. To quantify the absolute abundance of each unique TCRbeta CDR3 rearrangement, sequence reads were collapsed and filtered. Productive Simpson clonality was computed per sample as the square root of Simpson's diversity index over productive rearrangements. TCRdb carries this immuneACCESS record with in-frame sequences only. Its versions omit some clonotypes, under half of them owing to an unresolved V gene in the studies checked, with the rest unexplained. That table is the source of V, J and clone size, and D and trimming were worked out from the DNA. For this sample there are about 100,000 clones; more than 85% appear just once. Jointly, the top ten make up about 6.9% of the sample.

The collaborating institutions used their own protocols to collect whole blood in K2EDTA tubes. For TCRbeta analysis, collaborators shipped samples in one of three forms: frozen whole blood, isolated PBMCs, or DNA extracted from either of those sample types. Turning to this clone: There is no known antigen for this receptor. The input lacks base qualities; no much larger clone sits a single base away.

The junction carries 13 bases between V and J, which are trimmed by 2 bases and 2 bases respectively. From the germline V gene (reference sequence), CDR1 is LGHDT and CDR2 is YNNKEL. From its cysteine to its phenylalanine, the CDR3 spans 16 amino acids. The kept DNA is CDR3 alone, 48 bases in frame from the first base. The rearrangement combines TRBV3-1 (or the pseudogene TRBV3-2) with TRBJ2-1; the D segment could be TRBD2, given 6 matching bases. The receptor comes from a man aged 30 to 39 in a cohort sampled during active COVID-19. The sequenced sample was peripheral blood. The DNA sequence follows: TGTGCCAGCAGCCAATTGAGCGGCGGGACCTACAATGAGCAGTTCTTC. It translates to CASSQLSGGTYNEQFF.